The sample holds one count of the clone carrying this T cell receptor (beta chain). This entry comes from a study of T cell changes during pregnancy in multiple sclerosis. Produced via immunoSEQ multiplex PCR; TCRdb's table is partial and in-frame only. The table has around 53,000 clones, over 80% seen once. CDR1 is SGHRS and CDR2 is YFSETQ in the germline V gene. The CDR3 covers 15 residues. J gave up 3 bases and V 4 bases, and 7 bases lay outside the gene matches. The rearrangement links TRBV5-1 to TRBJ1-2, with 9 positions matching TRBD1. This clonotype was obtained from a female donor with multiple sclerosis, enrolled in a pregnancy study. Sequenced here: CD4+ T cells from peripheral blood mononuclear cells, sampled after pregnancy. The CDR3 DNA is TGCGCCAGCAGCGGCGGACAGGGGAGGTACTATGGCTACACCTTC. Its protein product is CASSGGQGRYYGYTF.